A selection of T cell receptor beta chains follows, all from one sample in a study of blood T cell repertoires in COVID-19. Sequencing used immunoSEQ multiplex PCR; TCRdb keeps in-frame clones, though not all of them. The sample consists of about 300,000 clones, around 86% of them appearing once. The material sequenced was PBMCs or T cells enriched from blood (not recorded which). Source of these receptors: a woman aged 18 to 35 who had recovered from COVID-19. The conserved cysteine and the conserved F or W are not part of the CDR3 here.

j_call v_call cdr3_length cdr3_aa
TRBJ1-2 TRBV9 12 ASSARTGPYGYT
TRBJ1-1 TRBV15 12 ATSTGDMNTEAF
TRBJ2-3 TRBV6-4 13 ASSDAPGGTDTQY
TRBJ1-5 TRBV2 14 ASRDIRTGGNQPQH
TRBJ1-1 TRBV5-8 11 ASSLTGNTEAF
TRBJ2-7 TRBV6-2/TRBV6-3 13 ASSSPLGQAYEQY
TRBJ2-1 TRBV3-1/TRBV3-2 12 ASSFRDTYNEQF
TRBJ1-4 TRBV19 12 ASRQGEAFEKLF
TRBJ2-7 TRBV4-1 13 ASSQSTGTSDTQY
TRBJ2-7 TRBV4-1 14 ASSQAWTTLSYEQY
TRBJ1-1 TRBV6-5 9 ASGAAMITF
TRBJ2-3 TRBV27 12 ASSLSRGTDTQY
TRBJ2-3 TRBV6-5 11 ASSRRGTDTQY
TRBJ1-2 TRBV5-6 11 ASSLTANTPYT
TRBJ2-3 TRBV5-8 12 ASPTDSHTDTQY
TRBJ2-1 TRBV29-1 16 SVAGLAAPPLGYNEQF
TRBJ2-1 TRBV4-1 11 ASSQDGGDEQF
TRBJ2-5 TRBV7-8 13 ASSILGQGQETQY
TRBJ2-1 TRBV18 15 ASSPEVRASGGGEQF
TRBJ2-3 TRBV7-2 12 ASSSQVGTDTQY
TRBJ2-7 TRBV28 9 ATVTGYEQY
TRBJ2-3 TRBV6-5 12 ASSYRFSTDTQY
TRBJ1-1 TRBV30 9 AWSSGQRAF
TRBJ1-1 TRBV2 12 ASRDGIQNTEAF
TRBJ2-1 TRBV6-2/TRBV6-3 12 ASSYSGRNNEQF
TRBJ2-3 TRBV6-2/TRBV6-3 17 ASSYSPGLAGGPTDTQY
TRBJ2-7 TRBV28 12 ASRRLALGYEQY
TRBJ1-2 TRBV28 11 ASSLQGYSGYT
TRBJ1-2 TRBV30 11 AWNQGEDYGYT
TRBJ1-3 TRBV6-5 11 ASRRTGGNTIY
TRBJ2-1 TRBV25-1 11 ASSGQGRNEQF
TRBJ1-2 TRBV29-1 11 SVEDPGDYGYT
TRBJ2-7 TRBV3-1/TRBV3-2 14 ASSQGAVPGTYEQY
TRBJ2-7 TRBV5-5 14 ASSLELAGGRDKQY
TRBJ2-7 TRBV28 12 ASRRIGGGNEQY
TRBJ1-4 TRBV19 13 ASSRKSTGNEKLF
TRBJ1-1 TRBV12-3/TRBV12-4 11 ASSFLRNTEAF
TRBJ1-2 TRBV5-4 13 ASSPLGGFPYGYT
TRBJ2-1 TRBV24-1 14 ATSDTRTGNYNEQF
TRBJ2-7 TRBV7-2 14 ASSLAGTSGGREQY
TRBJ1-5 TRBV11-2 13 ASSPGTEGNQPQH
TRBJ2-2 TRBV19 15 ASTPLSWAANTGELF
TRBJ2-5 TRBV29-1 14 SVEDEEGPHEETQY
TRBJ1-3 TRBV19 15 ASSIPPGTGVGNTIY
TRBJ1-4 TRBV2 15 ASLPGQGSLLTEKLF